This T cell receptor (beta chain) was identified in a study of blood T cell repertoires in COVID-19. Overall study: PBMCs, B-cell-depleted T cells, or T cells were the source of the cDNA or gDNA that made up the material.

The CDR3 runs to 13 residues. The germline V and J ends were trimmed by 1 base and 2 bases, with 5 bases remaining between them. How the authors handled the data: Amplification of reference gene primers was used by the study to estimate nucleated cell counts. Generated by immunoSEQ multiplex PCR, the TCRdb table keeps only in-frame clones and is missing some. The V and J calls and clone size come from that table; D and trimming were worked out from the DNA. In the table there are 80,000 or so clones, approximately 89% of which are singletons. Sequencing was done on a sample of peripheral blood. The J gene is TRBJ2-5, the V gene TRBV12-3 or TRBV12-4, with D unclear. The sequence was collected from a man aged 50 to 59 with acute or convalescent COVID-19. This CDR3 reads CASSLGGQETQYF. The CDR3 DNA reads as TGTGCCAGCAGTTTAGGAGGACAAGAGACCCAGTACTTC.